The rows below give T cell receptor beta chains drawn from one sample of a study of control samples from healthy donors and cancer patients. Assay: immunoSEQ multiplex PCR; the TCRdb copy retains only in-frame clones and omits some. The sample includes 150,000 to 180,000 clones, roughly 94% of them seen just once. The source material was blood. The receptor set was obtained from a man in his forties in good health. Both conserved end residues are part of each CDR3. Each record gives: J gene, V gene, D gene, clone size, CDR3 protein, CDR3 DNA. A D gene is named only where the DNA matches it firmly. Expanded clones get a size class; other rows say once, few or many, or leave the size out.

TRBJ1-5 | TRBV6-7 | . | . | CASSYSGVGQPQHF | TGTGCCAGCAGTTACTCGGGGGTGGGTCAGCCCCAGCATTTT
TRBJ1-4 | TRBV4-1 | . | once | CASQRRTFEKLFF | TGCGCCTCCCAGAGACGGACCTTCGAAAAACTGTTTTTT
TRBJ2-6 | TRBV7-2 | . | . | CASSLVGGGPTGANVLTF | TGTGCCAGCAGCTTAGTAGGTGGGGGGCCAACTGGGGCCAACGTCCTGACTTTC
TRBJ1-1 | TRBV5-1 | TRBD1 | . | CASRTGGTEAFF | TGCGCCAGCCGAACAGGGGGCACTGAAGCTTTCTTT
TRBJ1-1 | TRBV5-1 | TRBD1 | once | CASSFSPGTGGGKAFF | TGCGCCAGCAGCTTTAGCCCCGGGACAGGAGGAGGGAAAGCTTTCTTT
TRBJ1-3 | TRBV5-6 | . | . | CASSLGMAGNTIYF | TGTGCCAGCAGCTTGGGGATGGCTGGAAACACCATATATTTT
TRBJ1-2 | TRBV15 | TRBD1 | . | CATSLFWDSLSGYTF | TGTGCCACCAGCCTGTTTTGGGACAGTTTAAGTGGCTACACCTTC
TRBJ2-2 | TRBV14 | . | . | CASSPDHPSLAGNTGELFF | TGTGCCAGCAGCCCTGACCATCCTAGCCTGGCGGGGAACACCGGGGAGCTGTTTTTT
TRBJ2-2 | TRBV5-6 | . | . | CASSLEGTGELFF | TGTGCCAGCAGCTTGGAGGGGACCGGGGAGCTGTTTTTT
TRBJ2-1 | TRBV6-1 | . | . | CASSENADRDDQYNEQFF | TGTGCCAGCAGTGAAAATGCAGACCGGGATGATCAATACAATGAGCAGTTCTTC